Presented here are 27 T cell receptor beta chains from one specimen sequenced in a study of quantifying T cell responses using KT2 cells. About the research overall: RNA was reverse transcribed with TCR alpha and beta constant-region primers.

A single-stranded UMI oligo with SP2 sequence was ligated to cDNA 3' ends. An equimolar mix of RC1.1 and RC1.2 primed the beta chain across TRBC1 and TRBC2. TCRdb called the UMI-ligation and nested PCR reads again in MiXCR, with one record for every CDR3 protein. The sample has around 56,000 distinct CDR3 sequences, 12% seen once. The specimen was PBMCs spiked with cells of the T cell clone KT2. These receptors came from a human donor.

The rearrangement links TRBV6-2 or TRBV6-3 to TRBJ1-1; tentatively, D is TRBD1 (5 bases). Germline CDR1 reads MNHEY; CDR2 reads SVGEGT. The CDR3 covers 13 residues. The V end was cut by 6 bases, the J end by 4 bases, with 12 bases between. The CDR3 coding sequence is TGTGCCAGCAGGTCCGGGGGGGTCACTGAAGCTTTCTTT. It codes for CASRSGGVTEAFF.

This clonotype turned up a few times. This chain uses TRBV5-4 with TRBJ2-3; TRBD2 aligns across 8 bases. CDR3 length equals 14 residues. Germline V gives CDR1 SGHNT, CDR2 YYREEE (reference sequence). V lost 3 bases to trimming and J lost 4 bases; unmatched junction nucleotides: 4. The CDR3 region is CASSSSLAADTQYF. Here the CDR3 DNA reads TGTGCCAGCAGCTCATCACTAGCGGCAGATACGCAGTATTTT.

This clonotype was seen ten or more times. This chain uses TRBV7-9 with TRBJ1-1; unclear D gene. The CDR3 runs to 12 residues. CDR1 SEHNR and CDR2 FQNEAQ come from the germline V gene (reference sequence). Trimming left V 5 bases short and J 3 bases short, with 7 bases between. CDR3 in amino acids: CASSEIDTEAFF. The CDR3 bases are TGTGCCAGCAGCGAGATAGACACTGAAGCTTTCTTT. The whole variable domain, filled in from reference TRBV7-9 and TRBJ1-1, reads DTGVSQNPRHKITKRGQNVTFRCDPISEHNRLYWYRQTLGQGPEFLTYFQNEAQLEKSRLLSDRFSAERPKGSFSTLEIQRTEQGDSAMYLCASSEIDTEAFFGQGTRLTVV.

The chain recombines TRBV11-3 with TRBJ2-1; D remains ambiguous. Germline values: CDR1 SGHNT, CDR2 YENEEA. CDR3 length: 13 residues. V was pared by 5 bases and J by 7 bases, with 12 bases between. CDR3 loop: CASSINARNEQFF. The CDR3 bases are TGTGCCAGCAGCATCAACGCTCGGAATGAGCAGTTCTTC.

This clonotype was seen a few times. The chain has TRBV4-1 and TRBJ2-3; D uncertain. There are 16 residues in the CDR3. Between the trimmed V and J ends, which lost 1 base and 2 bases, there was a span of 13 bases. CDR1 and CDR2 (germline): MGHRA, YSYEKL. The CDR3 sequence is CASSQGDKGLTDTQYF. The CDR3 DNA follows: TGCGCCAGCAGCCAAGGGGATAAGGGCCTCACAGATACGCAGTATTTT.

V usage is TRBV2 and J usage is TRBJ2-3, with TRBD2 identical over 10 bases. Germline loops: CDR1 SNHLY, CDR2 FYNNEI. The V segment lost 6 bases and the J segment 2 bases; nucleotides outside the gene matches: 8. There are 16 residues in the CDR3. CDR3 DNA sequence: TGTGCCAGCAGGAGAGGACTAGCGGCGGTCACAGATACGCAGTATTTT. Translation gives CASRRGLAAVTDTQYF.

This chain connects TRBV6-2 or TRBV6-3 to TRBJ2-3; 7 nucleotides align to TRBD2. Looked up from germline, CDR1 is MNHEY and CDR2 is SVGEGT. With V trimmed by 7 bases and J by 5 bases, 6 bases remained unmatched. The CDR3 spans 13 residues. The CDR3 here is CASTPSGGDTQYF. CDR3 nucleotides: TGTGCCAGCACCCCCTCGGGGGGAGATACGCAGTATTTT.

The chain employs TRBV6-1 and TRBJ2-3; 10 bases match TRBD2. J was trimmed by 4 bases and V by 2 bases; bases with no gene match: 3. The CDR3 is 15 residues long. From germline, CDR1 is MNHNS and CDR2 SASEGT. The CDR3 DNA is TGTGCCAGCAGTGAAAAAGCGGGGGGGCCAGATACGCAGTATTTT. Translating it yields CASSEKAGGPDTQYF.

V and J are TRBV25-1 and TRBJ2-7, with 11 bases lining up with TRBD1. Germline V lookup: CDR1 MGHDK, CDR2 SYGVNS. V dropped 10 bases and J dropped 7; count of bases not matched to a gene: 15. The CDR3 covers 15 residues. CDR3 sequence (DNA): TGTGCCACCACCCTGACCCGGACAGGGGGCTGGGAGCAGTACTTC. It codes for CATTLTRTGGWEQYF.

The chain carries TRBV10-3 and TRBJ2-2, with 9 positions matching TRBD1. Germline V lookup: CDR1 ENHRY, CDR2 SYGVKD. The trim removed 4 bases at V and 2 bases at J, leaving 2 bases unmatched. CDR3 size: 15 residues. This CDR3 is CAISVTGGNTGELFF. The CDR3 DNA follows: TGTGCCATCAGTGTTACAGGGGGCAACACCGGGGAGCTGTTTTTT.

A few counts support this clonotype. The chain is built from TRBV14 and TRBJ1-1, with D possibly TRBD1 on 5 matching bases. Germline lookup yields CDR1 SGHDN and CDR2 FVKESK. The CDR3 runs to 16 residues. V was clipped by 4 bases and J by 1 base, with 16 bases between them. Here the CDR3 reads CASSPLGGAKNTEAFF. In DNA, the CDR3 is TGTGCCAGCAGCCCCCTAGGAGGGGCGAAGAACACTGAAGCTTTCTTT.

The chain employs TRBV12-3 or TRBV12-4 and TRBJ2-2; 8 nucleotides match TRBD2. Trimming removed 4 bases from V and 7 bases from J; junction bases left unmatched: 8. The CDR3 loop spans 15 amino acids. CDR3 sequence: CASSWGSGNGGELFF. CDR3 DNA sequence: TGTGCCAGCAGTTGGGGTAGCGGGAACGGCGGGGAGCTGTTTTTT.

This clonotype occurred a few times. The CDR3 protein is CATSGGGAYEQYF. The CDR3 nucleotides are TGTGCCACCAGTGGCGGCGGAGCCTACGAGCAGTACTTC. The V and J genes are TRBV24-1 and TRBJ2-7; D not resolved. CDR3 size: 13 residues. CDR1 and CDR2 (germline): KGHDR, SFDVKD. With 5 bases removed from V and 2 bases from J, the gap between germline ends came to 9 bases.

This clonotype was seen at least ten times. The gene calls are TRBV12-3 or TRBV12-4 and TRBJ2-5; 8 nucleotides align to TRBD2. This CDR3 contains 15 residues. V shed 4 bases, J shed 3 bases, and the junction held 7 bases outside the gene matches. CDR3 sequence: CASSSPGAGEETQYF. The CDR3 region has the DNA TGTGCCAGCAGTTCCCCGGGAGCGGGAGAAGAGACCCAGTACTTC.

There are many counts of this clonotype. The V gene is TRBV18, the J gene TRBJ1-1; 9 bases agree with TRBD1. Germline assignment: CDR1 KGHSH and CDR2 LQKENI. This CDR3 comprises 11 residues. V gave up 8 bases and J gave up 8 bases; unmatched junction bases: 3. CDR3 protein: CASRTGDEAFF. The CDR3 bases are TGTGCCAGCCGGACAGGGGACGAAGCTTTCTTT.

In its sample, this clonotype was seen a few times. V is TRBV6-5 and J is TRBJ2-1, with TRBD2 matching 11 bases. Germline CDR1 reads MNHEY; CDR2 reads SVGAGI. The CDR3 sequence is 16 residues long. V dropped 6 bases and J dropped 3; count of bases not matched to a gene: 7. The CDR3 sequence is CASRGSGRASYNEQFF. CDR3 nucleotides: TGTGCCAGCAGGGGTAGCGGGAGGGCCAGCTACAATGAGCAGTTCTTC.

The V and J genes are TRBV10-3 and TRBJ2-7; 14 bases are shared with TRBD2. Per germline, CDR1 ENHRY and CDR2 SYGVKD. The CDR3 is 17 amino acids. V lost 2 bases, J lost 3 bases, and 6 bases stayed unmatched. The CDR3 here is CAISEGTSGGKDYEQYF. CDR3 coding DNA: TGTGCCATCAGTGAGGGGACTAGCGGGGGAAAAGACTACGAGCAGTACTTC.

About this clonotype itself: At one end the junction does not follow the germline gene, possibly because of a read error. The chain carries TRBV20-1 and TRBJ1-4; tentatively, D is TRBD1 (6 bases). The CDR3 sequence is 14 residues long. Germline CDR1 and CDR2: DFQATT and SNEGSKA (reference sequence). Written as DNA, the CDR3 is TGCAGTGCTCCCAGACAGGCCTATAATGAAAAACTGTATTTT. Translated, it gives CSAPRQAYNEKLYF.

This chain joins TRBV4-1 and TRBJ1-5; 7 bases map to TRBD1. This CDR3 has 14 residues. The J segment lost 5 bases and the V segment lost 1 base, leaving 2 bases of the junction unmatched. From germline, CDR1 is MGHRA and CDR2 YSYEKL. The CDR3 region has the DNA TGCGCCAGCAGCCAAGCAGGGGGGGATCAGCCCCAGCATTTT. This encodes CASSQAGGDQPQHF.

V gene TRBV2 combines with J gene TRBJ1-2, with 8 bases that match TRBD1. Unmatched junction bases numbered 5, after V lost 4 bases and J lost 1 base. Germline CDR1 is SNHLY and CDR2 is FYNNEI. CDR3 length equals 15 residues. This chain's CDR3 is CASSVDRGLNYGYTF. CDR3 in DNA: TGTGCCAGCAGTGTCGACAGGGGACTTAACTATGGCTACACCTTC.

The CDR3 sequence is CASSSDGQANQPQHF. CDR3 bases: TGTGCCAGCAGTTCCGATGGACAGGCAAATCAGCCCCAGCATTTT. The J gene is TRBJ1-5, the V gene TRBV6-2 or TRBV6-3; 7 bases are shared with TRBD1. Losses at the gene ends were 4 bases for V and 4 bases for J; bases not matched to a gene: 7. The CDR3 sequence is 15 residues long. Germline CDR1 MNHEY, CDR2 SVGEGT.

The sample holds many counts of this clonotype. This sequence joins TRBV11-3 and TRBJ2-3, with 8 bases matching TRBD2. CDR1 is SGHNT and CDR2 is YENEEA in the germline V gene. The CDR3 consists of 15 residues. Germline trimming cut 1 base from V and 3 bases from J; bases unmatched to any gene: 3. CDR3: CASSLGGRSTDTQYF. CDR3 nucleotide sequence: TGTGCCAGCAGCTTAGGCGGGAGGAGTACAGATACGCAGTATTTT.

Ten or more counts support this clonotype. Here the CDR3 reads CASRPLFQGGETQYF. The CDR3 DNA reads as TGTGCCAGCCGACCGTTATTCCAGGGAGGGGAGACCCAGTACTTC. This sequence joins TRBV25-1 and TRBJ2-5; 7 nucleotides align to TRBD2. CDR3 size: 15 residues. The V and J ends lost 8 bases and 5 bases, in that order; junction bases with no gene match: 14. The germline V gene has CDR1 MGHDK and CDR2 SYGVNS.

In this sample, this clonotype turned up a few times. The chain is built from TRBV29-1 and TRBJ1-1; 9 bases map to TRBD1. This CDR3 is built from 15 residues. Germline CDR1 and CDR2: SQVTM and ANQGSEA. V lost 4 bases, J lost 3 bases, and 9 bases stayed unmatched. The chain's CDR3 is CSVVHRGRRDTEAFF. DNA for the CDR3: TGCAGCGTTGTGCACAGGGGGCGCCGAGACACTGAAGCTTTCTTT.

As for this clonotype: The CDR3 does not close with the conserved phenylalanine or tryptophan, likely indicating a read error. V and J are TRBV12-3 or TRBV12-4 and TRBJ2-5, with TRBD1 matching over 12 bases. This CDR3 has 15 residues. V lost 5 bases and J lost 5; bases outside the gene matches: 6. The CDR3 here is CASSAGTGGWETQYY. Here the CDR3 DNA reads TGTGCCAGCAGTGCCGGGACAGGGGGCTGGGAGACCCAGTACTAC.

The V gene is TRBV7-3, the J gene TRBJ2-7; the match to TRBD2 covers 9 bases. Germline loops: CDR1 SGHTA, CDR2 FQGTGA. The CDR3 spans 15 residues. The V gene end was trimmed by 5 bases and the J gene end by 2 bases; junction bases not matched to a gene: 7. Written as DNA, the CDR3 is TGTGCCAGCAGCCCAAGCGGGGGGCCGACCTACGAGCAGTACTTC. Protein product: CASSPSGGPTYEQYF.

There are a few counts of this clonotype. The V gene is TRBV10-2, the J gene TRBJ1-5, with D maybe TRBD1 (6 bases). V lost 6 bases to trimming and J lost 4 bases, with 13 bases between them. Germline V gives CDR1 WSHSY, CDR2 SAAADI. The CDR3 runs 14 residues. In DNA, the CDR3 is TGCGCCAGCAGAAGGGGCCAGGGGAATCAGCCCCAGCATTTT. Its translation is CASRRGQGNQPQHF.